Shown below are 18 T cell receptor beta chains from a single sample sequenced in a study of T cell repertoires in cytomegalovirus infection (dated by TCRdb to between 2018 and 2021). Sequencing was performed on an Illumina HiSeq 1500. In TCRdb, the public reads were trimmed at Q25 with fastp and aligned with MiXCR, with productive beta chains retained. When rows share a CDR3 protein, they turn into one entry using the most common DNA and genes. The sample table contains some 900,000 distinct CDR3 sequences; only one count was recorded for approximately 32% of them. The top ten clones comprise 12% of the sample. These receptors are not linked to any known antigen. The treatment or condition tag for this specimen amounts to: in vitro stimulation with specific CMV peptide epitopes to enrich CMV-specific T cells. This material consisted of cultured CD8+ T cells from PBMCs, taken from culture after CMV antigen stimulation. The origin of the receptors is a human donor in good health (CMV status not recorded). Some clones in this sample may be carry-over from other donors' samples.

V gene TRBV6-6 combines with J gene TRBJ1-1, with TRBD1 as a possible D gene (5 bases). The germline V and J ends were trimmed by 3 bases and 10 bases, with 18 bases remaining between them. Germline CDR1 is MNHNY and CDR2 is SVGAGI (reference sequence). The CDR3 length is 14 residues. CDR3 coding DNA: TGTGCCAGCAGTTATGTACAGAGGGGTCCTGGAGCTTTCTTT. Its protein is CASSYVQRGPGAFF.

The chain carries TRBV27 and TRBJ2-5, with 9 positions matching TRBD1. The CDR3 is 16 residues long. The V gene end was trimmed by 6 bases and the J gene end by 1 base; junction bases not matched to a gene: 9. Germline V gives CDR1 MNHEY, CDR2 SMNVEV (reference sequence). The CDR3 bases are TGTGCCAGCAGCCTCGGGACAGGGAAAATCCAAGAGACCCAGTACTTC. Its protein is CASSLGTGKIQETQYF.

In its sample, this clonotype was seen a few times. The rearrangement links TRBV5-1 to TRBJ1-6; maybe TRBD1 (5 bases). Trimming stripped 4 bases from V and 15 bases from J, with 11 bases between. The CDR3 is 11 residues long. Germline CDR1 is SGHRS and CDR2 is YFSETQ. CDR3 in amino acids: CASSEGLDLHF. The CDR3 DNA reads TGCGCCAGCAGCGAGGGGCTAGACCTCCACTTT.

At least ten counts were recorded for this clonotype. The CDR3 nucleotides read TGTGCCAGCAGTGAAAATGTCATAAATCAGCCCCAGCATTTT. This sequence encodes CASSENVINQPQHF. The chain recombines TRBV6-1 with TRBJ1-5, with D uncertain. CDR1 is MNHNS and CDR2 is SASEGT in the germline V gene. The CDR3 consists of 14 residues. V lost 2 bases and J 4 bases, leaving 9 bases between the germline ends.

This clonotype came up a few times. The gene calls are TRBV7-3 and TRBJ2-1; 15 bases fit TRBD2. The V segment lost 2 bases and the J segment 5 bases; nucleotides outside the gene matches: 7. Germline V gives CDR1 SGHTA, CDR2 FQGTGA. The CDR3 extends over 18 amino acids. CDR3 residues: CASSLGLAGGTYDNEQFF. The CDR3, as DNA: TGTGCCAGCAGCTTAGGACTAGCGGGGGGGACTTACGACAATGAGCAGTTCTTC.

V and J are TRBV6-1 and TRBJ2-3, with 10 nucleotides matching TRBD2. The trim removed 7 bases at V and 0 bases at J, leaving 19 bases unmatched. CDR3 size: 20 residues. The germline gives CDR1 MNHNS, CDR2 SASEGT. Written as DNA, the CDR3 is TGTGCCAGCACCTTCGCCAGGGGATGGTTAGCGGGGGGAAGCACAGATACGCAGTATTTT. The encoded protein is CASTFARGWLAGGSTDTQYF.

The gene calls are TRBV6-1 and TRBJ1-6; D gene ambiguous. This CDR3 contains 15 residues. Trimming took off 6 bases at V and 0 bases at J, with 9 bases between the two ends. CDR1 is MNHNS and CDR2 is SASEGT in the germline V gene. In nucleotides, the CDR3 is TGTGCCAGCAGCGACGTTAGCTCCTATAATTCACCCCTCCACTTT. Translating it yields CASSDVSSYNSPLHF.

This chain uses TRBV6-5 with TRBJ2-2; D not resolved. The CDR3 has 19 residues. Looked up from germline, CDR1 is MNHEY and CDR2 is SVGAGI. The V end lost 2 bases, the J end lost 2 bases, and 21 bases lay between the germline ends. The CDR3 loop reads CASSYLFPQDPLNTGELFF. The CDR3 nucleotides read TGTGCCAGCAGTTACCTGTTTCCTCAGGACCCTCTTAACACCGGGGAGCTGTTTTTT.

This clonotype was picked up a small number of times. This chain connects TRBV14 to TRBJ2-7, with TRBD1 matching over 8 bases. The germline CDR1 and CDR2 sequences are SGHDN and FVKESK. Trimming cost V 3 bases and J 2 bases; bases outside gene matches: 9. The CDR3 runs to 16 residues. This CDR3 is CASSQIEATGAYEQYF. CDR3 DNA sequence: TGTGCCAGCAGCCAGATAGAGGCGACAGGGGCCTACGAGCAGTACTTC.

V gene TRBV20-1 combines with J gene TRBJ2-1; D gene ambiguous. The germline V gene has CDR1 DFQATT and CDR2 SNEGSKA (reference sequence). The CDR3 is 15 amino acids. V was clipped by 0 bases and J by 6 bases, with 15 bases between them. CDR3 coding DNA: TGCAGTGCTAGAGATCGGGCGATAGCCCCCAATGAGCAGTTCTTC. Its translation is CSARDRAIAPNEQFF.

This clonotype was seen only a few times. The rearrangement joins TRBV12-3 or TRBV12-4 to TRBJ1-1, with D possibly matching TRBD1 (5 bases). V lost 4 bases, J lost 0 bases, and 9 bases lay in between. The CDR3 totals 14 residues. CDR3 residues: CASSSRGVNTEAFF. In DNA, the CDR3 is TGTGCCAGCAGTTCCCGAGGGGTGAACACTGAAGCTTTCTTT.

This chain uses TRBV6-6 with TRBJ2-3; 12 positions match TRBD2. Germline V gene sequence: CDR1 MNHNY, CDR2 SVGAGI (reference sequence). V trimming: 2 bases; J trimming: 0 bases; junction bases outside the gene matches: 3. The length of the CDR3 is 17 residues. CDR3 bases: TGTGCCAGCAGTTACCCCACTAGCGGGGGGAGCACAGATACGCAGTATTTT. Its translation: CASSYPTSGGSTDTQYF.

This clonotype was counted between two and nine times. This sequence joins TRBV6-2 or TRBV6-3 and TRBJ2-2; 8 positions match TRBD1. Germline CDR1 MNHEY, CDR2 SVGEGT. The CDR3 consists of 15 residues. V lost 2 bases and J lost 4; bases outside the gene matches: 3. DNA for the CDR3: TGTGCCAGCAGTTACCCCCAGGGGGCCACCGGGGAGCTGTTTTTT. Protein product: CASSYPQGATGELFF.

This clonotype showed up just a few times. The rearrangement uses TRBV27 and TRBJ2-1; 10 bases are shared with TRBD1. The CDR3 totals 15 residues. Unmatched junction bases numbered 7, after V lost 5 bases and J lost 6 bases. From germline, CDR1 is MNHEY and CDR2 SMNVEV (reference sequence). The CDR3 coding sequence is TGTGCCAGCAGTCCGACAGGGGGCTTATTCAATGAGCAGTTCTTC. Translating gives CASSPTGGLFNEQFF.

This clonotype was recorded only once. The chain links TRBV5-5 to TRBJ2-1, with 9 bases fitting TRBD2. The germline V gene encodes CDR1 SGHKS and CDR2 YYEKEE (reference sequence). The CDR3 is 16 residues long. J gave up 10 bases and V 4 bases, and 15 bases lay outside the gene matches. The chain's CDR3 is CASSNHGAGGFREQFF. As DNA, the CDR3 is TGTGCCAGCAGCAACCATGGAGCGGGGGGATTTCGAGAGCAGTTCTTC.

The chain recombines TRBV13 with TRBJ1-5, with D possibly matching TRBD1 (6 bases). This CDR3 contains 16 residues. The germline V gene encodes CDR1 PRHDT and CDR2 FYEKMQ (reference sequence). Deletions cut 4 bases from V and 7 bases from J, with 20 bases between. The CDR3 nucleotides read TGTGCCAGCAGCTCGAAAGGCAGGGGCGCTGGACAGCCCCAGCATTTT. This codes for CASSSKGRGAGQPQHF.

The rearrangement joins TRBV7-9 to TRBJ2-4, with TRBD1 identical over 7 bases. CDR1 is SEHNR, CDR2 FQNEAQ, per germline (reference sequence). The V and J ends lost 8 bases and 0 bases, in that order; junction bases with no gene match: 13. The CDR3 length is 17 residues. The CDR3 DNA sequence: TGTGCCAGCTTCCCCGGGACAGAGAGACTAGCCAAAAACATTCAGTACTTC. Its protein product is CASFPGTERLAKNIQYF.

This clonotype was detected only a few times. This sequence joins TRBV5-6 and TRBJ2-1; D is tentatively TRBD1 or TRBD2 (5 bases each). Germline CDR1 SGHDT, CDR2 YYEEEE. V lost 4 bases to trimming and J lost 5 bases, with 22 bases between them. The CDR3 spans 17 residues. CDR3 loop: CASSPSRDPKRDNEQFF. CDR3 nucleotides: TGTGCCAGCAGCCCATCACGGGACCCCAAGAGGGACAATGAGCAGTTCTTC. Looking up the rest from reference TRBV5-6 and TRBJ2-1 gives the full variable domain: DAGVTQSPTHLIKTRGQQVTLRCSPKSGHDTVSWYQQALGQGPQFIFQYYEEEERQRGNFPDRFSGHQFPNYSSELNVNALLLGDSALYLCASSPSRDPKRDNEQFFGPGTRLTVL.